The 10 T cell receptor beta chains below all came from one sample that was sequenced in a study of cytomegalovirus exposure and HLA in healthy donors. The PCR made use of 60 Vbeta and 13 Jbeta primers. Using immunoSEQ multiplex PCR, the repertoire was profiled, and TCRdb retains in-frame clones only, with some absent. The table lists 190,000 or so clones. Sequences were obtained from PBMCs. The source of these receptors is a boy between 10 and 17 years old in good health and CMV-seronegative.

The chain recombines TRBV14 with TRBJ2-3; D unresolved. There are 13 residues in the CDR3. Deletions cut 4 bases from V and 0 bases from J, with 5 bases between. Per germline, CDR1 SGHDN and CDR2 FVKESK. The CDR3 region is CASSLISTDTQYF. Written as DNA, the CDR3 is TGTGCCAGCAGCCTAATCAGCACAGATACGCAGTATTTT.

V is TRBV4-3 and J is TRBJ2-3; possible D gene TRBD1, 6 bases. From germline, CDR1 is LGHNA and CDR2 YSLEER. The V gene lost 4 bases and the J gene lost 8 bases, with 19 bases spanning the gap. This CDR3 region has 15 residues. For the CDR3, the DNA is TGCGCCAGCAGCCCTGGAACAGGGATTGAGGCTACGCAGTATTTT. Amino acid sequence: CASSPGTGIEATQYF.

The J gene is TRBJ2-5, the V gene TRBV11-2; TRBD2 agrees at 8 bases. Germline V gives CDR1 SGHAT, CDR2 FQNNGV. V was pared by 1 base and J by 2 bases, with 6 bases of the junction left unmatched. The CDR3 totals 16 residues. The CDR3 coding sequence is TGTGCCAGCAGCTTAGTTTTGGCGGGAGGTCAAGAGACCCAGTACTTC. The encoded protein is CASSLVLAGGQETQYF.

V usage is TRBV4-1 and J usage is TRBJ2-7; tentative D call: TRBD2 (6 bases). The CDR3 runs to 16 residues. V was trimmed by 1 base and J by 2 bases, leaving 15 bases between them. Looked up from germline, CDR1 is MGHRA and CDR2 is YSYEKL. CDR3 protein: CASSQATRRDPYEQYF. The CDR3 DNA reads TGCGCCAGCAGCCAAGCTACCCGGCGGGATCCCTACGAGCAGTACTTC.

This rearrangement joins TRBV4-3 to TRBJ1-4; 8 bases fit TRBD1. Trimming cost V 2 bases and J 8 bases; bases outside gene matches: 10. The germline V gene has CDR1 LGHNA and CDR2 YSLEER. The CDR3 spans 16 residues. The CDR3 sequence is CASSQSPGTGGEKLFF. The CDR3 DNA reads as TGCGCCAGCAGCCAATCCCCGGGGACAGGTGGAGAAAAACTGTTTTTT.

This chain joins TRBV6-6 and TRBJ2-7, with D unresolved. The CDR3 has 11 amino acids. V was shortened by 2 bases and J by 4 bases, with 3 bases between the two germline ends. From germline, CDR1 is MNHNY and CDR2 SVGAGI (reference sequence). The CDR3 DNA reads as TGTGCCAGCAGTTACCAATACGAGCAGTACTTC. It translates to CASSYQYEQYF.

The chain has TRBV6-1 and TRBJ1-2, with D perhaps TRBD1 (6 bases). V was cut by 6 bases and J by 8 bases, with 16 bases left in between. Germline CDR1 MNHNS, CDR2 SASEGT. The CDR3 runs to 13 residues. The CDR3 bases are TGTGCCAGCAGCCGGGAACAGGGCGGGGGCTACACCTTC. This translates into CASSREQGGGYTF.

The CDR3 coding sequence is TGTGCCAGCAGTTCGGGTGTCTCCTACGAGCAGTACTTC. Its protein product is CASSSGVSYEQYF. The chain uses TRBV5-4 and TRBJ2-7; D not certain. The CDR3 is 13 residues long. V gave up 5 bases and J gave up 0 bases, with 9 bases separating them. In germline, CDR1 is SGHNT, CDR2 YYREEE (reference sequence).

The CDR3 DNA reads TGTGCCAGCAGTTACTCGAGAGAGAATCAGCCCCAGCATTTT. Translation: CASSYSRENQPQHF. The rearrangement joins TRBV6-5 to TRBJ1-5; D not resolved. The CDR3 loop spans 14 amino acids. The V gene lost 0 bases and the J gene lost 4 bases, with 7 bases spanning the gap. CDR1 MNHEY and CDR2 SVGAGI come from the germline V gene.

V and J are TRBV6-4 and TRBJ1-5; 9 bases map to TRBD1. The V segment lost 4 bases and the J segment 5 bases; nucleotides outside the gene matches: 6. The CDR3 is 15 amino acids. Per germline, CDR1 MRHNA and CDR2 SNTAGT. In nucleotides, the CDR3 is TGTGCCAGCAGTGTCCACAGGGGGCCCGATCAGCCCCAGCATTTT. Translated: CASSVHRGPDQPQHF.